The following is a TCR beta chain sequence with its context. The cohort comprised adults aged roughly 18 to 95 years residing in under 30 US areas. Cohort placement rested on clinical history that participants reported themselves. This sample stems from a study of blood T cell repertoires in COVID-19. On the study more broadly: Some COVID-19 samples were acute and others convalescent; all came from the United States, Italy and Spain. From T cells, B-cell-depleted T cells, or PBMCs came the material, which was cDNA or gDNA.

Profiled with immunoSEQ multiplex PCR; TCRdb holds only in-frame clones, not every one. In the table there are around 220,000 clones, around 87% of which are singletons. The length of the CDR3 is 14 residues. Trimming cost V 4 bases and J 7 bases, with 15 bases left between them. The germline V gene has CDR1 SGHKS and CDR2 YYEKEE (reference sequence). Sequencing input: PBMCs or T cells enriched from blood (not recorded which). The TCR comes from a woman under 40 with acute COVID-19. The rearrangement joins TRBV5-5 to TRBJ1-5; a weak D match, TRBD1 (5 bases). The CDR3 here is CASSGGDGRQPQHF. The CDR3 bases are TGTGCCAGCAGCGGCGGGGACGGCCGGCAGCCCCAGCATTTT.